This T cell receptor beta chain was retrieved from a study of cytomegalovirus exposure and HLA in healthy donors. Study-level points and caveats: Across donors, sequencing depth was assumed by presence/absence analyses to be roughly uniform.

Germline loops: CDR1 MNHEY, CDR2 SVGAGI. V dropped 2 bases and J dropped 0 bases, with 13 bases sitting between them. The CDR3 contains 16 residues. A remark on this clone: Antigen unknown.

Both 60 Vbeta primers and 13 Jbeta primers went into the PCR. Some clones are missing from TCRdb's copy, which holds only in-frame ones; the method was immunoSEQ multiplex PCR. The sample holds 110,000 to 150,000 clones, about 82% seen once. Everyone who donated was a healthy bone marrow donor. The sequence was obtained from a male donor in good health and CMV-seronegative. The gene calls are TRBV6-5 and TRBJ1-1; possibly TRBD1 for D (6 bases). Input material: PBMCs. CDR3 protein: CASSYTQGRLNTEAFF. In DNA form, the CDR3 reads TGTGCCAGCAGTTACACCCAGGGGCGCTTGAACACTGAAGCTTTCTTT.